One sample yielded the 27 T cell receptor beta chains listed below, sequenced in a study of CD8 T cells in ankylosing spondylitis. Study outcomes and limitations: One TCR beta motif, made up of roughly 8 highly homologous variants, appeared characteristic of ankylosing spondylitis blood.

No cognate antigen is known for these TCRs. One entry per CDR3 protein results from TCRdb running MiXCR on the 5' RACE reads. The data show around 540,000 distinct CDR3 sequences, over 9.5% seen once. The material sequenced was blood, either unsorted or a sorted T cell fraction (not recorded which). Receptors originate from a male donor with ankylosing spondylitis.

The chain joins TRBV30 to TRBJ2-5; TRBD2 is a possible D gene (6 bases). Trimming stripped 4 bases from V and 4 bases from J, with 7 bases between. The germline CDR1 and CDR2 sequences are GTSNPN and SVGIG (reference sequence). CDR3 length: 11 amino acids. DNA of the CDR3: TGTGCCTGGAAAGCGGGAGAGACCCAGTACTTC. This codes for CAWKAGETQYF.

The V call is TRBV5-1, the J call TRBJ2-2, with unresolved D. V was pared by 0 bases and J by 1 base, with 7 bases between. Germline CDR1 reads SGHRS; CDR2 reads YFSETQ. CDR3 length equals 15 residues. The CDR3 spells CASSLEPMNTGELFF. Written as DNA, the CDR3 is TGCGCCAGCAGCTTGGAACCGATGAACACCGGGGAGCTGTTTTTT.

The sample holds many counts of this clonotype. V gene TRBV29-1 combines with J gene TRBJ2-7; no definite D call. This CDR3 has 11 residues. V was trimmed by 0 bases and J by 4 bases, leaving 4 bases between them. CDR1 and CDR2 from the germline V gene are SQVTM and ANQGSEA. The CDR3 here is CSVEDSYEQYF. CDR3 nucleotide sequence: TGCAGCGTTGAAGATAGTTACGAGCAGTACTTC.

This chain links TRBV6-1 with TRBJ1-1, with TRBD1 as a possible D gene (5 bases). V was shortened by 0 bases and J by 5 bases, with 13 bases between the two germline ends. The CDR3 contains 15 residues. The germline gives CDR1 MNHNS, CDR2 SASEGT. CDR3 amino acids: CASSEAGGVRTEAFF. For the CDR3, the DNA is TGTGCCAGCAGTGAAGCGGGGGGGGTGAGAACTGAAGCTTTCTTT.

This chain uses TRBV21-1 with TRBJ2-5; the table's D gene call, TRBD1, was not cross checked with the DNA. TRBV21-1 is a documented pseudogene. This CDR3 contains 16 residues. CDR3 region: CASSKAGGQGRETQYF. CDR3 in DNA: TGTGCCAGCAGCAAAGCTGGGGGACAGGGGCGAGAGACCCAGTACTTC.

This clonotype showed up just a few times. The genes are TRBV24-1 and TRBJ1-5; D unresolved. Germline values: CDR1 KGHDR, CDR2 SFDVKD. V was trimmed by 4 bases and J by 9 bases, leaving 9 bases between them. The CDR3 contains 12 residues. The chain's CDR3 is CATSESGRPQHF. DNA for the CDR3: TGTGCCACCAGTGAGTCCGGTCGGCCCCAGCATTTT.

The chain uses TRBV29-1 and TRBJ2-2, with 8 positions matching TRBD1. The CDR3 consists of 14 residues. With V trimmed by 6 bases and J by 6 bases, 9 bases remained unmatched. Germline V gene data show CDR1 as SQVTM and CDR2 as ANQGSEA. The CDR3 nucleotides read TGCAGCGTCGGACAGGGAATAAGTGCCGGGGAGCTGTTTTTT. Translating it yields CSVGQGISAGELFF.

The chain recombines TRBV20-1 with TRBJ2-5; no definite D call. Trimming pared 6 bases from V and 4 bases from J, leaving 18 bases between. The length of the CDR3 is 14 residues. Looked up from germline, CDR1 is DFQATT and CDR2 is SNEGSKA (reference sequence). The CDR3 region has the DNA TGCAGTGCCAACGCTTGGCTCCACCCAGAGACCCAGTACTTC. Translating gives CSANAWLHPETQYF.

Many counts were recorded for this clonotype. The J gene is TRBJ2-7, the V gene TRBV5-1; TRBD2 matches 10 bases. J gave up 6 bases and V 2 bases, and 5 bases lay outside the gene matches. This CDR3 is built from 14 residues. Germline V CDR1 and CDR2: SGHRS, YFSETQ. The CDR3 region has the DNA TGCGCCAGCAGCTTTAGCGGGAGGAAGATCGAGCAGTACGTC. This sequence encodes CASSFSGRKIEQYV.

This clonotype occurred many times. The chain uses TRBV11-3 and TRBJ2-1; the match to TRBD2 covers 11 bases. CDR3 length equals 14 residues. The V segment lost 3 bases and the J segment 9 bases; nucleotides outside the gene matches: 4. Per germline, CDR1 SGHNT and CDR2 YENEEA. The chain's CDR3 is CASSFLAGGSEQFF. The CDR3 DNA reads TGTGCCAGCAGCTTCCTAGCGGGAGGTAGTGAGCAGTTCTTC.

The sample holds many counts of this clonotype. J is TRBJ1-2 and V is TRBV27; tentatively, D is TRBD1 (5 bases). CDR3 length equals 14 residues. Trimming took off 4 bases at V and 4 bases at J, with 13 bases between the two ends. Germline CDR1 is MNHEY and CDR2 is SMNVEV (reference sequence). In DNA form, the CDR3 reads TGTGCCAGCAGTTACAGGAGCAAGGGCTATGGCTACACCTTC. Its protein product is CASSYRSKGYGYTF.

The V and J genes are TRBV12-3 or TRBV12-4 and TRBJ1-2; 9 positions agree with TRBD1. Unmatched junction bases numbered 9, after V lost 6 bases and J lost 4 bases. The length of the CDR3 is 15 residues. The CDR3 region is CASRFTGGAGYGYTF. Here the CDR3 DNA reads TGTGCCAGCAGATTTACAGGGGGCGCGGGCTATGGCTACACCTTC.

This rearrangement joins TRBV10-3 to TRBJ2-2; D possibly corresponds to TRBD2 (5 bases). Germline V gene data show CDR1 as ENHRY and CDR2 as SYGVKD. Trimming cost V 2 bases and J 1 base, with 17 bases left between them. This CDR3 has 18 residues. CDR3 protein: CAISEPGLGGGNTGELFF. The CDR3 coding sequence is TGTGCCATCAGTGAGCCCGGATTGGGCGGAGGGAACACCGGGGAGCTGTTTTTT.

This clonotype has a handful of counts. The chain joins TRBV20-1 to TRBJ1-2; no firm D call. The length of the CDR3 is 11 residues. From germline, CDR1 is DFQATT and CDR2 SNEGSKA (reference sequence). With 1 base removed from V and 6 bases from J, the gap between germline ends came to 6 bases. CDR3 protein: CSARGNDGYTF. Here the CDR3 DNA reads TGCAGTGCTAGAGGGAACGATGGCTACACCTTC.

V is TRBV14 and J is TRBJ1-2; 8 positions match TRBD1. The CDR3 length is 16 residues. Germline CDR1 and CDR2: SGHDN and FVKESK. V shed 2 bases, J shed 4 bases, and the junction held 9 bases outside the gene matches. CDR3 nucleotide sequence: TGTGCCAGCAGCCAATACGCAGGGGGCAATACCTATGGCTACACCTTC. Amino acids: CASSQYAGGNTYGYTF. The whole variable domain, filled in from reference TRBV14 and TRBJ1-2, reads EAGVTQFPSHSVIEKGQTVTLRCDPISGHDNLYWYRRVMGKEIKFLLHFVKESKQDESGMPNNRFLAERTGGTYSTLKVQPAELEDSGVYFCASSQYAGGNTYGYTFGSGTRLTVV.

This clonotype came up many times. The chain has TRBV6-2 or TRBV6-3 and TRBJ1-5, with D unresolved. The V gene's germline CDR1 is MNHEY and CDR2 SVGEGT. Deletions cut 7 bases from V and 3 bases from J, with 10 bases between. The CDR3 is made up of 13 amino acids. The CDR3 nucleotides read TGTGCCAGCAACTGGGGTCCCAATCAGCCCCAGCATTTT. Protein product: CASNWGPNQPQHF.

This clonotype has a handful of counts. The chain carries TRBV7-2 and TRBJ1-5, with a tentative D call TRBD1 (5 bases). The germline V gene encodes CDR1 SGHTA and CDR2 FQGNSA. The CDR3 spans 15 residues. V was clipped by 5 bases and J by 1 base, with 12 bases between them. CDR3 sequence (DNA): TGTGCCAGCAGCCGGGACCGGTTAAGCAATCAGCCCCAGCATTTT. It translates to CASSRDRLSNQPQHF.

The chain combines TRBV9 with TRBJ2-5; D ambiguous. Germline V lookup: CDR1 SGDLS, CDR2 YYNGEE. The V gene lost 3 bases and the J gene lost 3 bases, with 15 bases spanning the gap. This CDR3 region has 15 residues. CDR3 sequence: CASSATRTAEETQYF. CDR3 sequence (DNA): TGTGCCAGCAGCGCCACCCGGACGGCCGAAGAGACCCAGTACTTC.

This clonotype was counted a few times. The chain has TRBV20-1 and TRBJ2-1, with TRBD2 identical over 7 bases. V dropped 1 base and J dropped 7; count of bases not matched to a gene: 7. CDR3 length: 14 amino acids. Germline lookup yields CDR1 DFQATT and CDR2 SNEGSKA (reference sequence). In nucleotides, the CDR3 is TGCAGTGCTAGAGTAAGCGGGAAGTTGAATGAGCAGTTCTTC. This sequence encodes CSARVSGKLNEQFF.

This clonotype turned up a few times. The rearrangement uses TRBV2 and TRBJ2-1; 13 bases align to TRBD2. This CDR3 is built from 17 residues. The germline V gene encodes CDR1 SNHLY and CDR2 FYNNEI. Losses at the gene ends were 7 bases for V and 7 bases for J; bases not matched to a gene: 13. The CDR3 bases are TGTGCCAGCACTCCGTCCTGGACTAGCGGGAGTAGGAATGAGCAGTTCTTC. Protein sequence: CASTPSWTSGSRNEQFF.

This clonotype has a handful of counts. CDR3 coding DNA: TGCAGTGCTGGTTCTAGCGGGAGGCCTTCTAAAACCTACGAGCAGTACTTC. Amino acid sequence: CSAGSSGRPSKTYEQYF. This chain connects TRBV20-1 to TRBJ2-7; 11 bases map to TRBD2. This CDR3 region has 17 residues. V dropped 5 bases and J dropped 2; count of bases not matched to a gene: 14. CDR1 is DFQATT, CDR2 SNEGSKA, per germline (reference sequence).

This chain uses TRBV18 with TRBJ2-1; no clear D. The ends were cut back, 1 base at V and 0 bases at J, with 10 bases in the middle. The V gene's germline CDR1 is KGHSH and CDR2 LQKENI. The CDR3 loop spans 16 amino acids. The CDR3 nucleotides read TGTGCCAGCTCACCACAAGTCCGGAGCTCCTACAATGAGCAGTTCTTC. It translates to CASSPQVRSSYNEQFF.

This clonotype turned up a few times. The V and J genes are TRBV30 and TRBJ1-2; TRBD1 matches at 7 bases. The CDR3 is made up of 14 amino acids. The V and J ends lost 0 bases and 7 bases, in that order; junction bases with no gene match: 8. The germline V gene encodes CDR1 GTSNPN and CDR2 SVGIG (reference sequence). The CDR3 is CAWSVPGGVVGYTF. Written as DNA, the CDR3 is TGTGCCTGGAGTGTACCAGGGGGGGTAGTTGGCTACACCTTC.

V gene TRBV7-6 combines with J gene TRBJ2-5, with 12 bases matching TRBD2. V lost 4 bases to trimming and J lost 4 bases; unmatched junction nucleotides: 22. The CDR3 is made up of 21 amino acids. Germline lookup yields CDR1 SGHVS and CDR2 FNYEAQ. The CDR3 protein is CASSSIKGGPASGRGGETQYF. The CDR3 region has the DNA TGTGCCAGCAGCTCCATTAAGGGGGGACCCGCTAGCGGGAGGGGAGGAGAGACCCAGTACTTC.

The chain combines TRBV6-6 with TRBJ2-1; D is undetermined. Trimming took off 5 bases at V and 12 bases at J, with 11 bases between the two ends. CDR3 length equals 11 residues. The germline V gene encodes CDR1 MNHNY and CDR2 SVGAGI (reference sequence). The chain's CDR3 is CASSESMGQFF. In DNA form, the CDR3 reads TGTGCCAGCAGTGAGTCGATGGGGCAGTTCTTC.

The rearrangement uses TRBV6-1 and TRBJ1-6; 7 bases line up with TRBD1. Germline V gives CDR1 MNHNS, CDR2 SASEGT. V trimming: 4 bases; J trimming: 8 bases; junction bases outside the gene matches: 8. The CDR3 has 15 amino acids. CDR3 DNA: TGTGCCAGCAGTGCTCGACAGGGAGCAGATTCACCCCTCCACTTT. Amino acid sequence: CASSARQGADSPLHF.

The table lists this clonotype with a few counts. Here the CDR3 reads CASSELGPFTDTQYF. CDR3 nucleotide sequence: TGTGCCAGCAGTGAACTTGGACCCTTCACAGATACGCAGTATTTT. The chain combines TRBV2 with TRBJ2-3; no clear D gene. CDR1 is SNHLY and CDR2 is FYNNEI in the germline V gene. The CDR3 spans 15 residues. Trimming removed 2 bases from V and 2 bases from J, with 11 bases in between.